Detailed here is one T cell receptor beta chain. Its specificity is unknown. Per the germline V gene, CDR1 is DFQATT and CDR2 is SNEGSKA (reference sequence). The ends lost 7 bases at V and 5 bases at J; junction bases unmatched: 5. The CDR3 is made up of 12 amino acids. The data originate from a study of blood T cells in healthy people across ages. Next came a second PCR, run for about 7 to 12 cycles, which used a sample-barcoded 5' primer along with a J-beta primer mix. TCRdb independently ran MiXCR on the 5' RACE reads; one entry per CDR3 protein. The sample contains about 780,000 distinct CDR3 sequences, about 47% of which appear only once. Study-level results: Diversity of TCR beta per million T cells declined in a roughly linear way with age.

The study recruited healthy Caucasian donors from Russia who were aged about 6 to 95. Each sample provided at least 5 micrograms of extracted total RNA. The specimen sequenced was blood. The chain combines TRBV20-1 with TRBJ2-5; 9 bases map to TRBD2. The clonotype comes from a man of 80 years or more in good health. CDR3 residues: CSEKRGDETQYF. The CDR3 DNA is TGCAGTGAAAAGCGGGGGGACGAGACCCAGTACTTC.